This TCR beta chain was identified in a study of T cell clonality in common variable immunodeficiency (dated by TCRdb to between 2015 and 2017). Results the study describes overall, beyond this receptor: According to the authors, finding the cause of the higher clonality in CVID would require sequencing the repertoires of T cell subpopulations. Fewer TCRbeta clones were shared among CVID subjects than among healthy controls (p < 0.0001). Even though DNA input was the same, control samples had an average of about 80,000 unique sequences each, compared with approximately 30,000 in CVID samples. Patient heterogeneity within the CVID cohort put limits on correlating repertoire features with clinical complications. TCRbeta clonality was higher in CVID subjects than in healthy controls (t-test p = 0.018), and the increase was most characteristic of about a third of subjects. CVID TCRbeta sequences reportedly showed fewer deletions and N-nucleotide insertions and lacked highly modified clones with 13 or more V deletions.

Most CVID patients and most healthy controls were of Caucasian heritage. From each donor, about 4.5 to 8.5 ml of heparinized peripheral whole blood was collected. Genomic DNA from adults with common variable immune deficiency (CVID) and from healthy adult controls was the source for sequencing TCRbeta CDR3 repertoires. There were 22 healthy adult volunteers in the control group (roughly 12 female and ten or so male), ranging in age from roughly 20 to 70 years, with a mean age of around 35. To isolate peripheral blood mononuclear cells, diluted blood was subjected to density centrifugation over Hypaque 1077 or Ficoll-Paque. Genomic DNA was obtained from unsorted mononuclear cells through either Qiagen column purification or a centrifugation-based method. For sequencing input, CVID and control samples contributed equivalent amounts of genomic DNA. For every sample, a 60 bp segment covering the rearranged TCRbeta CDR3 region was amplified and then sequenced. The immunoSEQ assay, a bias-corrected multiplex PCR combined with high-throughput sequencing, was used to amplify TCRbeta. Under the source paper's analysis protocol: Every unique nucleotide sequence was considered a clone and was annotated with V, D and J genes, copy number and frequency. Sequences were labeled productive if in frame, and non-productive if out of frame or containing stop codons. As previously described, clonality was computed from Shannon's entropy. The predicted amino acid sequences of productive clones were used to derive mean CDR3 Kyte-Doolittle hydropathy. Scaled V gene usage was hierarchically clustered using Manhattan distance and complete linkage with the R hclust function. To assess clone sharing by CDR3 amino acid sequence, 12 repertoires per group were resampled over 100 rounds. The repertoires were searched for 70 published EBV-specific and roughly 230 published CMV-specific TCRbeta sequences. A couple of CVID samples that yielded fewer than 10,000 sequences were excluded from the analysis, so roughly 40 CVID repertoires were retained. TCRdb took this table from immuneACCESS and kept in-frame rearrangements with V and J called. Such tables lack part of the clones; where checked against another copy, unresolved V genes explain under half of the gap, and the rest is unexplained. D and trimming come from the DNA, and the V and J calls and clone size come from that table. The table notes about 52,000 clones here, none of them singletons. The ten largest clones capture about 5.7% of the sample.

V lost 5 bases and J lost 2 bases, and the count of bases not matched to a germline gene is 6. Sequences LNHDA (CDR1) and SQIVND (CDR2) are obtained from the germline V gene (reference sequence). The CDR3 spans 17 residues, from the cysteine through the phenylalanine. Of the CDR3's DNA, 42 bases were read; they are in frame from base 1. The table lists this clone with many counts. Its antigen remains unidentified. The read halts 3 residues ahead of the CDR3 end, with the missing end drawn from the germline J gene. The receptor comes from a person between 18 and 75 years old in good health. The chain is assembled from TRBV19 and TRBJ2-1, with TRBD2 identical over 13 junction bases. The source material was peripheral blood mononuclear cells. CDR3 region: CASSGATSGRPYNEQFF. The sequenced CDR3 bases are TGTGCCAGTAGTGGGGCGACTAGCGGGAGGCCCTACAATGAG.